The entry below describes one T cell receptor (beta chain). The data were obtained in a study of cytomegalovirus exposure and HLA in healthy donors. PCR used 60 Vbeta primers and 13 Jbeta primers. Sequencing was performed with immunoSEQ multiplex PCR; in TCRdb, only in-frame clones are kept and a portion is missing. The sample contains under 200,000 clones, more than 70% of which appear only once. This CDR3 has 16 residues. The V and J ends lost 3 bases and 2 bases, in that order; junction bases with no gene match: 8. CDR1 and CDR2 from the germline V gene are SGHRS and YFSETQ. Healthy donors of bone marrow made up the group.

This receptor was obtained from a male donor in good health and CMV-seropositive. The sequenced material came from PBMCs. This chain links TRBV5-1 with TRBJ2-7, with 10 bases fitting TRBD1. The CDR3 reads CASSSIPGQGTYEQYF. As DNA, the CDR3 is TGCGCCAGCAGCTCCATCCCGGGACAGGGGACCTACGAGCAGTACTTC.